The clone carrying this TCR beta chain showed up many times. The data originate from a study of identical twins. Germline V gene sequence: CDR1 SQVTM, CDR2 ANQGSEA. V lost 7 bases and J lost 1; bases outside the gene matches: 8. This CDR3 is built from 15 residues. TCRdb fed the 5' RACE reads into MiXCR, producing one record per CDR3 protein. The repertoire holds about 220,000 distinct CDR3 sequences, 6.5% seen once, with 13% to 15% in the top ten. These records were also assigned to another study, of T cells expressing NK-cell markers.

This clonotype was sampled from a woman under 30 in good health. This rearrangement joins TRBV29-1 to TRBJ2-3, with 10 bases aligning to TRBD2. Sequences were obtained from CD8+ T cells sorted from blood. The CDR3 here is CSGEDGLAGTDTQYF. DNA for the CDR3: TGCAGCGGGGAGGACGGACTAGCGGGCACAGATACGCAGTATTTT.